This TCR beta chain is drawn from a study of blood T cells in healthy people across ages. Study details: Per two T cells, template switching captured roughly one barcoded beta molecule.

Then a second PCR, running roughly 7 to 11 cycles, was carried out with a sample-barcoded 5' primer and a J-beta primer mix. TCRdb recomputed calls from the 5' RACE reads with MiXCR, one row per CDR3 protein. Of under 800,000 distinct CDR3 sequences listed, roughly 47% are singletons. This CDR3 spans 12 amino acids. Germline CDR1 is DFQATT and CDR2 is SNEGSKA (reference sequence). This chain joins TRBV20-1 and TRBJ2-7, with D perhaps TRBD1 (5 bases). The clonotype comes from a woman in her fifties or sixties in good health. Sequencing was carried out using blood. The CDR3 DNA reads TGCTCCGCAGGGAAAGGGGCCTACGAGCAGTACTTC. Its protein is CSAGKGAYEQYF.